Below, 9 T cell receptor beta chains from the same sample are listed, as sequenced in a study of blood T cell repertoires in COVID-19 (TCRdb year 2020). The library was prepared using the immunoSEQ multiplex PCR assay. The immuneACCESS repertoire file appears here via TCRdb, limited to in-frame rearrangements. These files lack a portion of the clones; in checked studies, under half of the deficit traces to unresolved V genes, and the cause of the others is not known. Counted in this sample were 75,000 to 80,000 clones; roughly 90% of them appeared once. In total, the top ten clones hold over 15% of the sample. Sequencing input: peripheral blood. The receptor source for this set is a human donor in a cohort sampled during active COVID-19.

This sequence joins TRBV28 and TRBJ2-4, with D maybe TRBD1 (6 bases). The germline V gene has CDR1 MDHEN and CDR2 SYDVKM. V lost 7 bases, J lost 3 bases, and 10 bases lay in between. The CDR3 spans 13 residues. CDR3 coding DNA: TGTGCCAGCATGGACAGTATCAAAAACATTCAGTACTTC. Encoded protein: CASMDSIKNIQYF.

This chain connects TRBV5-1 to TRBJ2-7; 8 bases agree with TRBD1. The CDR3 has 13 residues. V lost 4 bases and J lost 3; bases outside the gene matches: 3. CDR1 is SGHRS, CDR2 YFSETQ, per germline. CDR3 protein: CASSPGQDYEQYF. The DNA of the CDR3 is TGCGCCAGCAGCCCGGGACAGGACTACGAGCAGTACTTC.

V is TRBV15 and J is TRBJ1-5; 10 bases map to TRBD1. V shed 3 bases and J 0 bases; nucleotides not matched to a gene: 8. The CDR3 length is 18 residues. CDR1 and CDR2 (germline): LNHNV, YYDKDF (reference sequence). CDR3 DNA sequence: TGTGCCACCAGCAGGCCGGGACAGGGGCGACGTAGCAATCAGCCCCAGCATTTT. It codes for CATSRPGQGRRSNQPQHF.

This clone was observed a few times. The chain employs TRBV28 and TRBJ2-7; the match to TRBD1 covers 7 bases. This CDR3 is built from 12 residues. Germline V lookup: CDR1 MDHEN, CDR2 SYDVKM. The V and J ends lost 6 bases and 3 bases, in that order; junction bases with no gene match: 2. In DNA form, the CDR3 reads TGTGCCAGCAGCAGGGGGTACTACGAGCAGTACTTC. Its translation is CASSRGYYEQYF.

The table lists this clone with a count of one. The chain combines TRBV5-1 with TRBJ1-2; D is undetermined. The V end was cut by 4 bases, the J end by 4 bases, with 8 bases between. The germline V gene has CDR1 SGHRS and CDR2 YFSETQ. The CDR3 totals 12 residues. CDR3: CASSPGSYGYTF. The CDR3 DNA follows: TGCGCCAGCAGCCCAGGATCCTATGGCTACACCTTC.

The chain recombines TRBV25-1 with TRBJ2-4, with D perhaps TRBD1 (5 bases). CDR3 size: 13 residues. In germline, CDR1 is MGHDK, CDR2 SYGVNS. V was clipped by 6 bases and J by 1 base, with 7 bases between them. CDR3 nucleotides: TGTGCCAGCAGAGCAGGGGCCAAAAACATTCAGTACTTC. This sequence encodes CASRAGAKNIQYF.

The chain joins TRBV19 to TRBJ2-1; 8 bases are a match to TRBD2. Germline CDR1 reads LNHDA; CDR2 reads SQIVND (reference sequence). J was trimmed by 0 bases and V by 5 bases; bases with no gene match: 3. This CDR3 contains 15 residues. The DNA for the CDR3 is TGTGCCAGTAGTTCCGGGACTAGCTCCTACAATGAGCAGTTCTTC. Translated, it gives CASSSGTSSYNEQFF.

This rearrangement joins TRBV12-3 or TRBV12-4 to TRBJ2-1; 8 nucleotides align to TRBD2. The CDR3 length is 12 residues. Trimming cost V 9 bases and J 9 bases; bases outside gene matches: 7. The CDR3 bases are TGTGCCAGTCAACTTAGCGGGGTTGAGCAGTTCTTC. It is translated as CASQLSGVEQFF.

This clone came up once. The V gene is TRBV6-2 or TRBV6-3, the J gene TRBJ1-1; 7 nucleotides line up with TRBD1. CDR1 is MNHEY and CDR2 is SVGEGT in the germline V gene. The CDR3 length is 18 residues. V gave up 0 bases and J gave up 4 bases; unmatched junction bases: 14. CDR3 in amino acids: CASSYSLQGIISGTEAFF. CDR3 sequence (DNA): TGTGCCAGCAGTTACTCGTTACAGGGGATTATTAGCGGCACTGAAGCTTTCTTT.